This T cell receptor (beta chain) is from a study of cytotoxic CD8 clonotypes in ibrutinib-treated CLL. Across the whole study: Among responders, around 24 were partial and 2 complete; after median roughly 70 months, approximately 15 stayed remitted and approximately 12 progressed.

The sample holds many counts of this clone. Its antigen is still unknown. Germline V gene sequence: CDR1 SGHNT, CDR2 YYREEE (reference sequence). V shed 4 bases and J shed 8 bases, with 22 bases lying between them. The CDR3 runs to 16 residues. Findings and caveats of the study: Public clonotypes (which were uncommon) either contracted or remained stable on treatment. Baseline-level clonality went beyond age-matched healthy donors and moved in step with circulating CD8+ T-cell counts. Timing of sampling differed between sustained-remission and progressing patients.

Data came from immunoSEQ multiplex PCR; TCRdb stores just in-frame clones and leaves some out. The sample yields some 150,000 clones, 76% seen once. This TCR came from a human donor with chronic lymphocytic leukemia. The V and J genes are TRBV5-4 and TRBJ2-1, with a weak D call TRBD2 (5 bases). The sequencing here drew on PBMCs, taken after 24 months of ibrutinib treatment. The CDR3 is CASSPGVAAGGDEQFF. The CDR3 nucleotides are TGTGCCAGCAGCCCCGGGGTGGCGGCGGGTGGGGATGAGCAGTTCTTC.